This T cell receptor (beta chain) derives from a study of Graves' ophthalmopathy and Graves' hyperthyroidism. Physicians reached a diagnosis by relying on clinical symptoms, serum thyroxine, TRAb, thyroid ultrasound and orbital computed tomography. Overall study findings and caveats: Using a 13-signature model, the authors split ophthalmopathy from stable hyperthyroidism, with just under 90% sensitivity and 75% to 82% specificity.

CDR3 regions of TCR beta were amplified from RNA transcripts. The first round was an RT-PCR with HTBI primers, and the second round was a multiplex PCR. TCRdb itself ran the multiplex PCR reads through MiXCR, one entry per CDR3 protein. The sample shows roughly 600,000 distinct CDR3 sequences, roughly 39% of them seen only once. The germline V gene encodes CDR1 LNHNV and CDR2 YYDKDF (reference sequence). The CDR3 spans 14 residues. J gave up 4 bases and V 3 bases, and 5 bases lay outside the gene matches. Ten or more counts support this clonotype. Its antigen is unidentified. The sample was peripheral blood or thyroid tissue (not recorded which). The chain uses TRBV15 and TRBJ1-1; 7 nucleotides line up with TRBD1. The receptor's source is an adult man with Graves' hyperthyroidism. Here the CDR3 DNA reads TGTGCCACCAGCAGGACAGGGAAAGGCACTGAAGCTTTCTTT. It translates to CATSRTGKGTEAFF.